Below, 7 T cell receptor beta chains from the same sample are listed, as sequenced in a study of blood T cell repertoires in COVID-19. The data were produced by immunoSEQ multiplex PCR, yet TCRdb's version contains in-frame clones alone and is incomplete. The table lists under 150,000 clones, under 80% of them singletons, with 10% to 15% in the top ten. The material sequenced was peripheral blood. All receptors come from a man older than 75 with acute or convalescent COVID-19.

The chain carries TRBV18 and TRBJ2-3, with D possibly being TRBD2 (6 bases). V was clipped by 3 bases and J by 9 bases, with 13 bases between them. There are 13 residues in the CDR3. Germline-derived CDR1 and CDR2 are KGHSH and LQKENI. CDR3 residues: CASSPLLAGTQYF. The CDR3 DNA sequence: TGTGCCAGCTCACCTTTACTAGCAGGAACGCAGTATTTT.

The rearrangement links TRBV2 to TRBJ1-5; no definite D call. This CDR3 spans 14 amino acids. In germline, CDR1 is SNHLY, CDR2 FYNNEI. With 6 bases removed from V and 0 bases from J, the gap between germline ends came to 9 bases. CDR3 sequence (DNA): TGTGCCAGCAGAGCTGACACTAGCAATCAGCCCCAGCATTTT. It is translated as CASRADTSNQPQHF.

The V and J genes are TRBV5-4 and TRBJ2-1; weak D call: TRBD1 (7 bases). CDR3 length: 13 residues. V shed 4 bases and J shed 7 bases, with 12 bases lying between them. The germline V gene has CDR1 SGHNT and CDR2 YYREEE (reference sequence). As DNA, the CDR3 is TGTGCCAGCAGCCACCCAGGGGGGAATGAGCAGTTCTTC. Its translation is CASSHPGGNEQFF.

The chain uses TRBV7-2 and TRBJ1-1; no definite D call. V lost 6 bases and J 4 bases, leaving 15 bases between the germline ends. The germline V gene has CDR1 SGHTA and CDR2 FQGNSA. CDR3 length equals 14 residues. The CDR3 reads CASRFKGGSTEAFF. The CDR3, as DNA: TGTGCCAGCAGATTCAAGGGCGGGAGCACTGAAGCTTTCTTT.

J is TRBJ1-2 and V is TRBV7-8; D gene uncertain. In germline, CDR1 is SGHVS, CDR2 FQNEAQ. The length of the CDR3 is 15 residues. V was cut by 1 base and J by 0 bases, with 9 bases left in between. The chain's CDR3 is CASSLERPANYGYTF. The CDR3 DNA reads as TGTGCCAGCAGCTTAGAGAGGCCAGCTAACTATGGCTACACCTTC.

V gene TRBV27 combines with J gene TRBJ2-3; 9 positions match TRBD1. There are 13 residues in the CDR3. Trimming removed 6 bases from V and 4 bases from J; junction bases left unmatched: 2. Looked up from germline, CDR1 is MNHEY and CDR2 is SMNVEV (reference sequence). Here the CDR3 DNA reads TGTGCCAGCAGCCGGGACAGGGCAGATACGCAGTATTTT. Translation gives CASSRDRADTQYF.

This clone was recorded once. The chain links TRBV5-1 to TRBJ1-1; D is ambiguous. The CDR3 sequence is 15 residues long. Germline V lookup: CDR1 SGHRS, CDR2 YFSETQ. Trimming shortened V by 2 bases and J by 0 bases, and 11 bases separated the two germline ends. The CDR3 loop is CASSFMGSMNTEAFF. The DNA of the CDR3 is TGCGCCAGCAGCTTTATGGGCAGTATGAACACTGAAGCTTTCTTT.